The 10 T cell receptor beta chains reported below all come from one sample, sequenced in a study of tissue T cells after allogeneic stem cell transplantation. The table came from immunoSEQ multiplex PCR; TCRdb's copy has only in-frame clones and leaves some out. The sample has some 25,000 clones, 70% to 75% seen once; the top ten hold 7.7%. This specimen consisted of tissue from the ileum, obtained at autopsy. The receptors shown here come from a female donor at least 60 years old with lung cancer.

The chain couples TRBV11-3 to TRBJ2-1; TRBD1 aligns across 9 bases. V dropped 3 bases and J dropped 7; count of bases not matched to a gene: 4. CDR3 length: 14 amino acids. Per the germline V gene, CDR1 is SGHNT and CDR2 is YENEEA. CDR3 residues: CASSLGQGSNEQFF. The DNA of the CDR3 is TGTGCCAGCAGCTTGGGACAGGGATCGAATGAGCAGTTCTTC.

The genes are TRBV7-2 and TRBJ1-1; D remains ambiguous. Germline CDR1 is SGHTA and CDR2 is FQGNSA. The CDR3 consists of 13 residues. V lost 5 bases and J 4 bases, leaving 11 bases between the germline ends. DNA of the CDR3: TGTGCCAGCAGCCGTACCTTGATCACTGAAGCTTTCTTT. Its protein is CASSRTLITEAFF.

V is TRBV19 and J is TRBJ1-5, with D perhaps TRBD1 (5 bases). This CDR3 region has 15 residues. Germline assignment: CDR1 LNHDA and CDR2 SQIVND (reference sequence). V was trimmed by 5 bases and J by 1 base, leaving 12 bases between them. The CDR3 DNA reads TGTGCCAGTAGTGTGTACCGGGACAGCAATCAGCCCCAGCATTTT. Its protein product is CASSVYRDSNQPQHF.

The sample holds one count of this clone. The V and J genes are TRBV7-9 and TRBJ2-1; 12 nucleotides match TRBD2. CDR1 SEHNR and CDR2 FQNEAQ come from the germline V gene (reference sequence). V lost 1 base and J lost 8; bases outside the gene matches: 6. The CDR3 runs 16 residues. CDR3 in DNA: TGTGCCAGCAGCTTAGGGCGACTAGCGGGAGCCCATGAGCAGTTCTTC. Amino acids: CASSLGRLAGAHEQFF. The full variable domain, in which reference TRBV7-9 and TRBJ2-1 provide the parts outside the CDR3, is DTGVSQNPRHKITKRGQNVTFRCDPISEHNRLYWYRQTLGQGPEFLTYFQNEAQLEKSRLLSDRFSAERPKGSFSTLEIQRTEQGDSAMYLCASSLGRLAGAHEQFFGPGTRLTVL.

The chain has TRBV29-1 and TRBJ1-1; possible D gene TRBD1, 5 bases. The germline V and J ends were trimmed by 7 bases and 13 bases, with 25 bases remaining between them. CDR1 and CDR2 (germline): SQVTM, ANQGSEA. The CDR3 runs 13 residues. CDR3 nucleotides: TGCAGCGCCATTGGGATTCGACGGCCCGGGGGTTTCTTT. This encodes CSAIGIRRPGGFF.

This clone has only a few counts. The rearrangement uses TRBV7-9 and TRBJ2-7; a possible D gene is TRBD1 (5 bases). CDR1 and CDR2 (germline): SEHNR, FQNEAQ (reference sequence). There are 13 residues in the CDR3. Deletions cut 5 bases from V and 0 bases from J, with 8 bases between. For the CDR3, the DNA is TGTGCCAGCAGCGACAGCTACTCCTACGAGCAGTACTTC. Encoded protein: CASSDSYSYEQYF.

The V and J genes are TRBV11-2 and TRBJ1-1; the D is unclear. The CDR3 runs 12 residues. V was clipped by 1 base and J by 10 bases, with 10 bases between them. From germline, CDR1 is SGHAT and CDR2 FQNNGV. The CDR3, as DNA: TGTGCCAGCAGCTTAGCGATAGGGTCAGCTTTCTTT. It is translated as CASSLAIGSAFF.

V is TRBV7-6 and J is TRBJ1-4; weak D call: TRBD1 (5 bases). Trimming stripped 5 bases from V and 1 base from J, with 14 bases between. The CDR3 covers 16 residues. Germline assignment: CDR1 SGHVS and CDR2 FNYEAQ. The chain's CDR3 is CASSALRGETNEKLFF. The CDR3 DNA reads as TGTGCCAGCAGCGCATTACGAGGGGAAACTAATGAAAAACTGTTTTTT.

This clone was seen only a few times. V usage is TRBV18 and J usage is TRBJ1-3; 8 bases line up with TRBD1. The CDR3 totals 14 residues. CDR1 is KGHSH and CDR2 is LQKENI in the germline V gene. V was pared by 3 bases and J by 3 bases, with 1 base of the junction left unmatched. CDR3 DNA sequence: TGTGCCAGCTCACCGGGACAGGATGGAAACACCATATATTTT. It is translated as CASSPGQDGNTIYF.

The chain combines TRBV7-8 with TRBJ1-1; 7 bases align to TRBD1. Unmatched junction bases numbered 2, after V lost 5 bases and J lost 5 bases. In germline, CDR1 is SGHVS, CDR2 FQNEAQ. CDR3 length: 12 residues. The DNA of the CDR3 is TGTGCCAGCAGCAGACAGGGTACTGAAGCTTTCTTT. Translation: CASSRQGTEAFF. Filled out from reference TRBV7-8 and TRBJ1-1, the complete variable domain reads GAGVSQSPRYKVAKRGQDVALRCDPISGHVSLFWYQQALGQGPEFLTYFQNEAQLDKSGLPSDRFFAERPEGSVSTLKIQRTQQEDSAVYLCASSRQGTEAFFGQGTRLTVV.